This TCR beta chain was sequenced during a study of T cell repertoires in cytomegalovirus infection. Study overall: Signatures in public TCR beta sequences pointed to both CMV infection and matching HLA type.

General observations from the study: Pooled public TCR beta family frequency picked out CMV carriers with the relevant HLA. In two of eight donors, the top clonotype was HLA-C-restricted CMV-specific.

In this sample, this clonotype turned up a few times. The antigen remains undetermined. Trimming cost V 6 bases and J 11 bases; bases outside gene matches: 11. The CDR3 contains 15 residues. Using its own MiXCR run on the reads, TCRdb lists one record per CDR3 protein. In the table there are about 130,000 distinct CDR3 sequences, roughly a quarter of which are singletons. The TCR comes from a human donor in good health (CMV status not recorded). Some clones in this sample may be carry-over from other donors' samples. The rearrangement links TRBV12-3 or TRBV12-4 to TRBJ1-4; 11 bases align to TRBD1. Sequenced: PBMCs, sequenced either directly or after in vitro stimulation (not recorded which). CDR3 protein: CASRVSGTGGDKLFF. CDR3 DNA sequence: TGTGCCAGCAGGGTCTCGGGGACAGGGGGTGATAAACTGTTTTTT.